The text below deals with one T cell receptor beta chain. Its antigen is unknown. V lost 2 bases and J lost 0, with 7 bases in between. Germline-derived CDR1 and CDR2 are MNHEY and SMNVEV (reference sequence). The CDR3 sequence is 14 residues long. These data come from a study of shared clonotypes between healthy human individuals. Regarding the study as a whole: The study sampled only blood, and tissue repertoires likely differ. Among the subsets, naive ones generally showed larger estimated richness than memory ones.

TCRdb keeps only in-frame clones here, not all; method: immunoSEQ multiplex PCR. The sample has over 850,000 clones, 70% to 80% seen once. Sequences were obtained from memory CD4+ T cells from PBMCs. Subset meaning: CD45RA-negative fraction. This sequence was found in a man younger than 35 in good health. Some clones in this sample may be carry-over from other donors' samples. The chain carries TRBV27 and TRBJ2-5; no clear D. The DNA for the CDR3 is TGTGCCAGCAGTTTAGGGCGGTACCAAGAGACCCAGTACTTC. Amino acid sequence: CASSLGRYQETQYF.